These T cell receptor beta chains were read from a single sample in a study of neurological immune-mediated disorders. MiXCR, run by TCRdb on the 5' RACE reads, gives a single entry per CDR3 protein. The sample shows approximately 100,000 distinct CDR3 sequences, 3.5% of them seen only once. Sequenced: PBMCs. The receptors shown here come from a woman in her late teens or twenties with multiple sclerosis. The CDR3 runs from the conserved cysteine through the conserved F or W. The D gene is left open where the match is weak. Clone size appears in some rows only: once, few, many, or a class for an expanded clone.

j_gene,v_gene,d_gene,abundance,CDR3aa,CDR3nt
TRBJ2-5,TRBV12-3/TRBV12-4,TRBD2,many,CASRPLSGGPRETQYF,TGTGCCAGCAGACCCCTCAGCGGGGGGCCCCGGGAGACCCAGTACTTC
TRBJ1-1,TRBV11-2,TRBD1,many,CASEIPQGAGTEAFF,TGTGCCAGCGAGATTCCACAGGGGGCGGGCACTGAAGCTTTCTTT
TRBJ1-1,TRBV27,NA,many,CASSPRWGLNTEAFF,TGTGCCAGCAGCCCACGGTGGGGTTTAAACACTGAAGCTTTCTTT
TRBJ2-7,TRBV5-1,NA,many,CASSRGGGINEQYF,TGCGCCAGCAGCCGAGGGGGGGGAATCAACGAGCAGTACTTC
TRBJ2-5,TRBV7-9,NA,many,CASSRRQDTETQYF,TGTGCCAGCAGCCGACGACAGGACACAGAGACCCAGTACTTC
TRBJ1-1,TRBV2,NA,many,CATRTANTEAFF,TGTGCCACCCGGACCGCGAACACTGAAGCTTTCTTT
TRBJ2-3,TRBV12-3/TRBV12-4,NA,NA,CASSGLGTDTQYF,TGTGCCAGCAGTGGACTGGGCACAGATACGCAGTATTTT
TRBJ2-3,TRBV12-3/TRBV12-4,NA,many,CASSPEGGGKDTQYF,TGTGCCAGCAGCCCAGAGGGGGGGGGAAAAGATACGCAGTATTTT
TRBJ2-1,TRBV4-3,TRBD2,many,CASSQDEASGISYNEQFF,TGCGCCAGCAGCCAAGATGAGGCTAGCGGGATATCCTACAATGAGCAGTTCTTC
TRBJ1-2,TRBV6-6,NA,many,CASSPGGIGYTF,TGTGCCAGCAGTCCCGGGGGTATTGGCTACACCTTC
TRBJ1-5,TRBV7-8,NA,many,CASSLMSGTFLRQPQHF,TGTGCCAGCAGCTTAATGTCAGGGACCTTCTTGAGACAGCCCCAGCATTTT
TRBJ2-2,TRBV5-1,NA,many,CASSLRGGTGELFF,TGCGCCAGCAGCTTGAGAGGAGGGACCGGGGAGCTGTTTTTT
TRBJ1-1,TRBV12-3/TRBV12-4,TRBD1,many,CASRPTPGQGSTEAFF,TGTGCCAGCAGACCAACACCGGGACAGGGTTCCACTGAAGCTTTCTTT
TRBJ1-6,TRBV20-1,NA,many,CSARGPRSNSPLHF,TGCAGTGCTAGGGGACCCCGGAGTAATTCACCCCTCCACTTT
TRBJ2-7,TRBV20-1,NA,many,CSARGLTGPPSYEQYF,TGCAGTGCTAGGGGACTTACAGGGCCGCCCTCCTACGAGCAGTACTTC
TRBJ1-5,TRBV20-1,NA,many,CSAVSYSNQPQHF,TGCAGTGCTGTTAGTTATAGCAATCAGCCCCAGCATTTT
TRBJ2-2,TRBV25-1,NA,many,CASSVYGVGTGELFF,TGTGCCAGCAGTGTTTACGGAGTTGGCACCGGGGAGCTGTTTTTT
TRBJ1-1,TRBV5-1,NA,many,CASSFGGTAGEAFF,TGCGCCAGCAGCTTTGGGGGGACTGCTGGTGAAGCTTTCTTT
TRBJ2-5,TRBV20-1,NA,many,CSARPVRGGIETQYF,TGCAGTGCTAGACCCGTCAGGGGGGGCATAGAGACCCAGTACTTC
TRBJ2-7,TRBV5-1,TRBD1,many,CASSWHWTGGYEQYF,TGCGCCAGCAGCTGGCACTGGACAGGGGGCTACGAGCAGTACTTC
TRBJ2-1,TRBV7-9,NA,many,CASSLTPSYNEQFF,TGTGCCAGCAGCTTAACCCCAAGTTACAATGAGCAGTTCTTC
TRBJ2-1,TRBV3-1,NA,few,CASSQVQGGDNEQFF,TGTGCCAGCAGCCAAGTACAAGGAGGGGACAATGAGCAGTTCTTC
TRBJ1-5,TRBV2,NA,NA,CASSDSREGAGNQPQNF,TGTGCCAGCAGTGACAGTCGAGAGGGCGCCGGCAATCAGCCCCAGAATTTT
TRBJ2-7,TRBV5-1,TRBD1,many,CASSLQGAEYEQYF,TGCGCCAGCAGCTTGCAGGGGGCGGAGTACGAGCAGTACTTC
TRBJ2-7,TRBV27,NA,many,CASSPKGHEQYF,TGTGCCAGCAGTCCTAAGGGCCACGAGCAGTACTTC
TRBJ2-1,TRBV27,TRBD2,many,CASSPPAGDHEQFF,TGTGCCAGCAGTCCGCCGGCGGGAGATCATGAGCAGTTCTTC
TRBJ1-1,TRBV30,TRBD1,many,CAWRYRGNTEAFF,TGTGCCTGGAGATACAGGGGGAACACTGAAGCTTTCTTT
TRBJ2-5,TRBV20-1,NA,many,CSAVGVVTYQETQYF,TGCAGTGCCGTTGGCGTGGTCACGTACCAAGAGACCCAGTACTTC
TRBJ2-1,TRBV6-5,TRBD2,many,CASTVHGGLGNEQFF,TGTGCCAGCACAGTACACGGGGGGTTAGGCAATGAGCAGTTCTTC